The source of this T cell receptor (beta chain) is a study of T cells after posttransplantation cyclophosphamide. General study points: Later blood repertoires were often dominated by clones from the donor CD8+ memory compartment. After PTCy, TRB diversity resembled that of CNI/methotrexate controls. TRB overlap between skin or GI tissue T cells and blood was limited.

Clones were sequenced by immunoSEQ multiplex PCR, and TCRdb holds only the in-frame ones, with some missing. This sample has some 33,000 clones, with 75% to 95% found just once. Regarding this clone: Its antigen is not identified.

The naive gate required viable CD3+CD4+ or CD3+CD8+ cells with CCR7+CD45RA+CD45RO-CD95-CD27+CD28+ phenotype. The source of this sequence is a man under 40 in good health and a related stem cell transplant donor. Sample: naive CD4+ T cells sorted from blood.

DNA for the CDR3: TGTGCCAGCAGCCCATGGTCGGGGAGACTAGCGGGGGGCTCCTACGAGCAGTACTTC. Residues: CASSPWSGRLAGGSYEQYF. V is TRBV5-8 and J is TRBJ2-7; 13 bases agree with TRBD2. This CDR3 contains 19 residues. The junction had 13 bases not matched to a gene; V was cut back by 4 bases and J by 0 bases. Germline assignment: CDR1 SGHTS and CDR2 YDEGEE.